This T cell receptor beta chain was sequenced during a study of glioma-infiltrating T cells after dendritic cell vaccination. Looked up from germline, CDR1 is SGHRS and CDR2 is YFSETQ. V lost 2 bases and J 3 bases, leaving 5 bases between the germline ends. There are 12 residues in the CDR3. Specified time point: after dendritic cell vaccination, including at tumor progression/relapse. The data were produced by immunoSEQ multiplex PCR, yet TCRdb's version contains in-frame clones alone and is incomplete. The sample consists of tens of thousands of clones, approximately 80% of them appearing once. Here the sequenced sample was blood, taken after dendritic cell vaccination. The origin of this receptor is a human donor with glioblastoma. The V gene is TRBV5-1, the J gene TRBJ1-1; D unclear. CDR3 nucleotides: TGCGCCAGCAGCTTATCGGACACTGAAGCTTTCTTT. It codes for CASSLSDTEAFF.